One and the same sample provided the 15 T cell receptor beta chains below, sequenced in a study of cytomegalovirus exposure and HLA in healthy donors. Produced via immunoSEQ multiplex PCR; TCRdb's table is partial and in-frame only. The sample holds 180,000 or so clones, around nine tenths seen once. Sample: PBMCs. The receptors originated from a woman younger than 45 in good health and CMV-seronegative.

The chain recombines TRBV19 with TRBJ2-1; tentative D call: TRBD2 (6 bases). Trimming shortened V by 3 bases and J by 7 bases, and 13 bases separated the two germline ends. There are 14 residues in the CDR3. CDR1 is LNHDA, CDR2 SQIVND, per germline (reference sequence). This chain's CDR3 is CASSMGGRWNEQFF. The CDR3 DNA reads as TGTGCCAGTAGTATGGGGGGTCGATGGAATGAGCAGTTCTTC.

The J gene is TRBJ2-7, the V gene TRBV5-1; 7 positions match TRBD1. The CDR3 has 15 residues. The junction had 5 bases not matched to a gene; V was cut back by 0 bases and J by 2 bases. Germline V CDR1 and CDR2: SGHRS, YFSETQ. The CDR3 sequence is CASSLGGQATYEQYF. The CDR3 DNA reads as TGCGCCAGCAGCTTGGGAGGACAGGCGACCTACGAGCAGTACTTC.

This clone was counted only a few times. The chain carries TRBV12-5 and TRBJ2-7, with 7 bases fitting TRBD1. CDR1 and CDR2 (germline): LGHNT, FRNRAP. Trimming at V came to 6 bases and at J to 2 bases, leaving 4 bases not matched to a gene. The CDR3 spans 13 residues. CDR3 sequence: CASGLGTAYEQYF. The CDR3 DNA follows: TGTGCTAGTGGCCTCGGGACAGCCTACGAGCAGTACTTC. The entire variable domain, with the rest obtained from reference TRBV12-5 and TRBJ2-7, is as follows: DARVTQTPRHKVTEMGQEVTMRCQPILGHNTVFWYRQTMMQGLELLAYFRNRAPLDDSGMPKDRFSAEMPDATLATLKIQPSEPRDSAVYFCASGLGTAYEQYFGPGTRLTVT.

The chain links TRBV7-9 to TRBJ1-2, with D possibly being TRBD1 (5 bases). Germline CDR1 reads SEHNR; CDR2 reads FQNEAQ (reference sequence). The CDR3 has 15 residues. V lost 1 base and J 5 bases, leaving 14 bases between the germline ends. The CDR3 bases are TGTGCCAGCAGCTTAGAAGGGGCAGGGTTGTATGGCTACACCTTC. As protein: CASSLEGAGLYGYTF.

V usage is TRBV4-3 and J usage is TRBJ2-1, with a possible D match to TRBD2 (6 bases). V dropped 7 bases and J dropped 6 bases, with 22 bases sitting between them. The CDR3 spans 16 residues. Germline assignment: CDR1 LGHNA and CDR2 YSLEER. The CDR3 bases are TGCGCCAGCACACCTCAACTAGCTTCCCCCCGCAATGAGCAGTTCTTC. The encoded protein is CASTPQLASPRNEQFF.

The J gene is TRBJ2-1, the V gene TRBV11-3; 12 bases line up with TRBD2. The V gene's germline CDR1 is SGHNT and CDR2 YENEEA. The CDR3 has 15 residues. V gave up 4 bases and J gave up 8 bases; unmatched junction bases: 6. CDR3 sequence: CASSSRTSGVHEQFF. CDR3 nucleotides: TGTGCCAGCAGCTCCAGGACTAGCGGGGTTCATGAGCAGTTCTTC. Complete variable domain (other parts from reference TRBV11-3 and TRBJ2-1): EAGVVQSPRYKIIEKKQPVAFWCNPISGHNTLYWYLQNLGQGPELLIRYENEEAVDDSQLPKDRFSAERLKGVDSTLKIQPAELGDSAVYLCASSSRTSGVHEQFFGPGTRLTVL.

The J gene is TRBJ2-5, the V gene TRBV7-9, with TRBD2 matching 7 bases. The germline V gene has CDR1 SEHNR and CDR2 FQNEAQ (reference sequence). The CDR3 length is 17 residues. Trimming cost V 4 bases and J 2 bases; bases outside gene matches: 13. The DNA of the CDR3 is TGTGCCAGCAGCTCGGTGAACCTACTAGCGTCACAAGAGACCCAGTACTTC. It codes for CASSSVNLLASQETQYF. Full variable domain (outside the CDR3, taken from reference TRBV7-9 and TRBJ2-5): DTGVSQNPRHKITKRGQNVTFRCDPISEHNRLYWYRQTLGQGPEFLTYFQNEAQLEKSRLLSDRFSAERPKGSFSTLEIQRTEQGDSAMYLCASSSVNLLASQETQYFGPGTRLLVL.

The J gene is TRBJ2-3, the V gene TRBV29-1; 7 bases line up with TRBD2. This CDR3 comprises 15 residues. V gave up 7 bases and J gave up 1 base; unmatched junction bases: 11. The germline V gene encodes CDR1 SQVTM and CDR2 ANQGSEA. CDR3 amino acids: CSGRRTSGGTDTQYF. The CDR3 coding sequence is TGCAGCGGAAGACGGACTAGTGGAGGCACAGATACGCAGTATTTT.

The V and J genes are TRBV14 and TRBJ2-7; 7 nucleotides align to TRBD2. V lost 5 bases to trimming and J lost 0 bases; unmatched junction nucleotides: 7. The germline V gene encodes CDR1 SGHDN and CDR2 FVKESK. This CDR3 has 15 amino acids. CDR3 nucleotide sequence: TGTGCCAGCAGCTTCCGACTAGCCAGCTCCTACGAGCAGTACTTC. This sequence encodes CASSFRLASSYEQYF.

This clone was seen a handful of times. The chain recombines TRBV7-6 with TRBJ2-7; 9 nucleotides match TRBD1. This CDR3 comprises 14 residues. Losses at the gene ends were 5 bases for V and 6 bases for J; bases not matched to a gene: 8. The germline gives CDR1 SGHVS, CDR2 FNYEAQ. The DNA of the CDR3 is TGTGCCAGCAGCGCCGCACAGGGGGCCAGCGAGCAGTACTTC. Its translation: CASSAAQGASEQYF.

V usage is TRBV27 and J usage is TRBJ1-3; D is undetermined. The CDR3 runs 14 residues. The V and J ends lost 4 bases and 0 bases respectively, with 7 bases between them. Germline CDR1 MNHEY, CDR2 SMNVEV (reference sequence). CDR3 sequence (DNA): TGTGCCAGCAGTTCTCTAACCTCTGGAAACACCATATATTTT. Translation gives CASSSLTSGNTIYF.

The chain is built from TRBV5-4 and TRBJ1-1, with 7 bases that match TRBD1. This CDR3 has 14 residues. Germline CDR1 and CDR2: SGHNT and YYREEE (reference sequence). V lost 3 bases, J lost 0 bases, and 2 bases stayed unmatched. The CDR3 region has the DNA TGTGCCAGCAGCTGGGGACAGATGAACACTGAAGCTTTCTTT. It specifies CASSWGQMNTEAFF.

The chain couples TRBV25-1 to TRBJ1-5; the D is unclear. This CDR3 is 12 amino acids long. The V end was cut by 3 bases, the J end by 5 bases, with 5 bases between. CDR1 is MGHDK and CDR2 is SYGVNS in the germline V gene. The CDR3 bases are TGTGCCAGCAGTGACGGAGATCAGCCCCAGCATTTT. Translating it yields CASSDGDQPQHF.

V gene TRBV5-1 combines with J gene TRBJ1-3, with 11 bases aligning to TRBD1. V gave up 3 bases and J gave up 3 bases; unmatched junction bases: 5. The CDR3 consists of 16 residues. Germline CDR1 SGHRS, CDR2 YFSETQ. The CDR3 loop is CASSSGQGASGNTIYF. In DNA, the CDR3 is TGCGCCAGCAGCTCCGGACAGGGGGCGAGTGGAAACACCATATATTTT.

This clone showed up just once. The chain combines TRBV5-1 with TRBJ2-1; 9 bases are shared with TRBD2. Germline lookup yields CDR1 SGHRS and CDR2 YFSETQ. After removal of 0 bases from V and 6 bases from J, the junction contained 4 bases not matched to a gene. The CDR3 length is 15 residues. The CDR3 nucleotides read TGCGCCAGCAGCTTGGGTTCGACTAGCGGCAATGAGCAGTTCTTC. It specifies CASSLGSTSGNEQFF.